The subject of this entry is one T cell receptor (beta chain). The data belong to a study of blood T cell repertoires in COVID-19. Study-level information: Sources were T cells, B-cell-depleted T cells, or PBMCs; the material itself was cDNA or gDNA.

Trimming pared 6 bases from V and 2 bases from J, leaving 11 bases between. The CDR3 sequence is 13 residues long. Germline V gene sequence: CDR1 LNHDA, CDR2 SQIVND (reference sequence). As originally analysed: Estimates of nucleated cell counts were drawn from the amplification of reference gene primers. Profiled with immunoSEQ multiplex PCR; TCRdb holds only in-frame clones, not every one. From that table come the V and J calls and clone size; the DNA was used to work out D and trimming. The data hold 85,000 to 130,000 clones, with about 90% observed a single time. Sequencing was performed on peripheral blood. The chain uses TRBV19 and TRBJ2-7; TRBD2 is a possible D gene (5 bases). This clonotype originated in a man in his fifties with acute or convalescent COVID-19. In DNA form, the CDR3 reads TGTGCCAGTAGCCCTGGAGGCACCTACGAGCAGTACTTC. This gives the protein CASSPGGTYEQYF.